The 25 T cell receptor beta chains below were found in one sample sequenced in a study of molecular identifiers for immune sequencing clone quantification. TCRdb ran MiXCR on the PCR reads and lists one entry per CDR3 protein. Among about 500,000 distinct CDR3 sequences, around a fifth were seen once, and the ten largest hold around 0.86%. Sample: naive CD8+ T cells from blood, with Jurkat cell RNA spiked in. Sample subset: FACS-sorted CD8+CD4-CCR7+CD45RA+ naive T cells. The receptors here all came from a human donor in good health. Some libraries in this study had Jurkat cell RNA spiked in.

At least ten counts were recorded for this clonotype. The rearrangement joins TRBV5-5 to TRBJ2-2; D is uncertain. This CDR3 spans 14 amino acids. The germline V gene has CDR1 SGHKS and CDR2 YYEKEE (reference sequence). V gave up 2 bases and J gave up 4 bases, with 9 bases separating them. The CDR3 reads CASSFGPTTGELFF. The CDR3 DNA follows: TGTGCCAGCAGCTTTGGACCTACCACCGGGGAGCTGTTTTTT.

This clonotype is a singleton in its sample. A much larger clone is a single base away; this may be a read error. This CDR3 is CASSLGLPPDTKYF. CDR3 nucleotides: TGTGCCAGCAGTTTAGGTCTACCTCCCGATACGAAGTATTTT. The J gene is TRBJ2-3, the V gene TRBV9; no firm D call. The CDR3 is 14 amino acids. Per germline, CDR1 SGDLS and CDR2 YYNGEE.

This clonotype has a count of ten or more. The chain is built from TRBV4-1 and TRBJ2-5; D is ambiguous. The V end lost 4 bases, the J end lost 4 bases, and 7 bases lay between the germline ends. CDR1 and CDR2 (germline): MGHRA, YSYEKL. The CDR3 runs to 12 residues. The CDR3 region is CASSLLGETQYF. The CDR3 coding sequence is TGCGCCAGCAGCCTATTAGGAGAGACCCAGTACTTC.

This clonotype was detected only a few times. A much bigger clone sits one base away, suggesting this may be a read error. This chain joins TRBV20-1 and TRBJ2-3; tentative D call: TRBD2 (6 bases). Trimming removed 0 bases at V and 5 bases at J, with 12 bases between. The CDR3 has 14 residues. CDR1 DFQATT and CDR2 SNEGSKA come from the germline V gene (reference sequence). CDR3 residues: CSARDGGLLDTQYF. CDR3 DNA: TGCAGTGCTAGAGATGGAGGGCTTTTAGATACGCAGTATTTT.

The rearrangement joins TRBV20-1 to TRBJ2-7; TRBD1 or TRBD2 may be the D gene (5 bases each). The ends were cut back, 6 bases at V and 4 bases at J, with 16 bases in the middle. CDR3 size: 13 residues. Germline loops: CDR1 DFQATT, CDR2 SNEGSKA (reference sequence). CDR3 DNA sequence: TGCAGTGCCCGACGTGGGGGTGAATACGAGCAGTACTTC. Protein: CSARRGGEYEQYF.

This chain joins TRBV2 and TRBJ1-6; D call uncertain. Germline values: CDR1 SNHLY, CDR2 FYNNEI. The V end lost 8 bases, the J end lost 0 bases, and 17 bases lay between the germline ends. The CDR3 totals 17 residues. The CDR3 sequence is CASWEGIMSSYNSPLHF. The CDR3, as DNA: TGTGCCAGCTGGGAGGGAATCATGAGCTCCTATAATTCACCCCTCCACTTT. The whole variable domain, remainder taken from reference TRBV2 and TRBJ1-6, is EPEVTQTPSHQVTQMGQEVILRCVPISNHLYFYWYRQILGQKVEFLVSFYNNEISEKSEIFDDQFSVERPDGSNFTLKIRSTKLEDSAMYFCASWEGIMSSYNSPLHFGNGTRLTVT.

This clonotype showed up many times. V gene TRBV30 combines with J gene TRBJ1-1; a weak D match, TRBD1 (6 bases). The ends were cut back, 3 bases at V and 3 bases at J, with 11 bases in the middle. The germline V gene has CDR1 GTSNPN and CDR2 SVGIG (reference sequence). The CDR3 extends over 13 amino acids. The CDR3 spells CAWRQGSHTEAFF. The CDR3 DNA reads TGTGCCTGGAGGCAGGGGAGCCACACTGAAGCTTTCTTT.

This clonotype was detected many times. The chain joins TRBV27 to TRBJ2-7; the match to TRBD1 covers 8 bases. Unmatched junction bases numbered 10, after V lost 6 bases and J lost 6 bases. The CDR3 has 14 residues. Per the germline V gene, CDR1 is MNHEY and CDR2 is SMNVEV (reference sequence). CDR3 loop: CASRPTGVDREQYF. CDR3 nucleotides: TGTGCCAGCAGACCGACAGGGGTAGATCGCGAGCAGTACTTC.

This clonotype was counted between two and nine times. The V gene is TRBV7-6, the J gene TRBJ1-4; maybe TRBD1 (5 bases). CDR3 length: 15 residues. The germline CDR1 and CDR2 sequences are SGHVS and FNYEAQ. V was trimmed by 0 bases and J by 6 bases, leaving 11 bases between them. CDR3 DNA: TGTGCCAGCAGCTTAGCAGCTGGGACTGATGAAAAACTGTTTTTT. Its protein product is CASSLAAGTDEKLFF.

The sample holds many counts of this clonotype. This chain connects TRBV15 to TRBJ1-1, with TRBD1 as a possible D gene (5 bases). Germline V CDR1 and CDR2: LNHNV, YYDKDF (reference sequence). The CDR3 covers 15 residues. Between the trimmed V and J ends, which lost 5 bases and 0 bases, there was a span of 13 bases. CDR3 sequence: CATSEQGLLNTEAFF. The CDR3, as DNA: TGTGCCACCAGCGAGCAGGGCTTACTGAACACTGAAGCTTTCTTT.

This clonotype was recorded many times. V and J are TRBV7-2 and TRBJ2-7; TRBD1 agrees at 7 bases. V shed 5 bases and J 4 bases; nucleotides not matched to a gene: 5. The CDR3 runs 13 residues. Germline CDR1 SGHTA, CDR2 FQGNSA. CDR3: CASSHGTVYEQYF. DNA of the CDR3: TGTGCCAGCAGCCACGGGACAGTTTACGAGCAGTACTTC.

Many counts were recorded for this clonotype. The V gene is TRBV5-6, the J gene TRBJ2-5, with TRBD2 matching over 7 bases. Germline CDR1 is SGHDT and CDR2 is YYEEEE. After removal of 4 bases from V and 1 base from J, the junction contained 10 bases not matched to a gene. The CDR3 runs to 16 residues. The CDR3 region is CASSPPGLLFQETQYF. In DNA form, the CDR3 reads TGTGCCAGCAGCCCCCCGGGACTATTGTTCCAAGAGACCCAGTACTTC.

This clonotype came up many times. This sequence joins TRBV29-1 and TRBJ2-7, with no clear D. There are 13 residues in the CDR3. The V and J ends lost 6 bases and 1 base respectively, with 13 bases between them. Germline CDR1 SQVTM, CDR2 ANQGSEA. Here the CDR3 DNA reads TGCAGCGTGTCCGGGCCCCAATCCTACGAGCAGTACTTC. This sequence encodes CSVSGPQSYEQYF.

The chain links TRBV6-4 to TRBJ2-1; 8 bases fit TRBD2. The germline gives CDR1 MRHNA, CDR2 SNTAGT. This CDR3 is 16 amino acids long. Trimming cost V 0 bases and J 1 base; bases outside gene matches: 2. In DNA, the CDR3 is TGTGCCAGCAGTGACTCCGGGACTAGGTCCTACAATGAGCAGTTCTTC. Protein: CASSDSGTRSYNEQFF.

This clonotype came up once. Given a much more abundant clone one base away, this may be a read error. V and J are TRBV6-2 or TRBV6-3 and TRBJ1-1; 7 bases align to TRBD1. Germline assignment: CDR1 MNHEY and CDR2 SVGEGT. This CDR3 region has 13 residues. CDR3 region: CASSYNRGTEDFF. The CDR3 nucleotides read TGTGCCAGCAGTTACAACAGGGGCACTGAAGATTTCTTT.

This clonotype was seen at least ten times. The genes are TRBV19 and TRBJ2-7, with D perhaps TRBD1 or TRBD2 (5 bases each). The length of the CDR3 is 15 residues. V was trimmed by 2 bases and J by 3 bases, leaving 14 bases between them. Germline CDR1 and CDR2: LNHDA and SQIVND (reference sequence). DNA of the CDR3: TGTGCCAGTAGTATACTTGCCGGGACCAGCTACGAGCAGTACTTC. Amino acid sequence: CASSILAGTSYEQYF.

This clonotype was seen a handful of times. This chain uses TRBV12-3 or TRBV12-4 with TRBJ2-6; D gene ambiguous. The CDR3 is 17 residues long. The germline V and J ends were trimmed by 0 bases and 4 bases, with 13 bases remaining between them. CDR3 DNA sequence: TGTGCCAGCAGTTTAGCGGGGAATAGATTAGGGGCCAACGTCCTGACTTTC. Protein sequence: CASSLAGNRLGANVLTF.

This clonotype was seen a few times. The V call is TRBV7-2, the J call TRBJ2-2; TRBD2 matches 8 bases. The CDR3 is 17 amino acids. Germline trimming cut 1 base from V and 4 bases from J; bases unmatched to any gene: 8. Germline V gene data show CDR1 as SGHTA and CDR2 as FQGNSA. This CDR3 reads CASSLDSTSGATGELFF. CDR3 nucleotide sequence: TGTGCCAGCAGCTTAGACAGCACTAGCGGAGCCACCGGGGAGCTGTTTTTT.

This clonotype was seen more than once but under ten times. This CDR3 reads CASSSGQGALYEQYF. In DNA, the CDR3 is TGTGCCAGCAGTTCCGGACAGGGGGCTCTCTACGAGCAGTACTTC. This sequence joins TRBV6-5 and TRBJ2-7, with 11 nucleotides matching TRBD1. The CDR3 extends over 15 amino acids. Germline CDR1 reads MNHEY; CDR2 reads SVGAGI. The trim removed 4 bases at V and 3 bases at J, leaving 5 bases unmatched.

The rearrangement joins TRBV7-3 to TRBJ2-7; D may be TRBD2 (9 bases). Looked up from germline, CDR1 is SGHTA and CDR2 is FQGTGA. V lost 5 bases and J lost 5, with 25 bases in between. This CDR3 spans 17 amino acids. CDR3 bases: TGTGCCAGCAGCCCTGACAGGGGCAGTAGCGGGAGCCACGAGCAGTACTTC. Protein: CASSPDRGSSGSHEQYF.

The chain employs TRBV12-3 or TRBV12-4 and TRBJ2-2, with unresolved D. Trimming shortened V by 5 bases and J by 0 bases, and 16 bases separated the two germline ends. This CDR3 has 17 residues. The CDR3 DNA reads TGTGCCAGCAGTCCCTCCTTGGGCTACCCGAACACCGGGGAGCTGTTTTTT. Protein: CASSPSLGYPNTGELFF.

This clonotype was seen only a few times. The gene calls are TRBV20-1 and TRBJ2-7; TRBD2 matches 12 bases. The CDR3 extends over 16 amino acids. Unmatched junction bases numbered 8, after V lost 3 bases and J lost 2 bases. CDR1 is DFQATT and CDR2 is SNEGSKA in the germline V gene (reference sequence). The CDR3 nucleotides read TGCAGTGCTAGTCCGGGGACTAGCGGGTTTCCCTACGAGCAGTACTTC. This gives the protein CSASPGTSGFPYEQYF.

V gene TRBV7-9 combines with J gene TRBJ2-3; 8 bases are shared with TRBD2. Trimming cost V 5 bases and J 4 bases; bases outside gene matches: 14. Germline CDR1 is SEHNR and CDR2 is FQNEAQ (reference sequence). There are 17 residues in the CDR3. CDR3 amino acids: CASSPAALAGLADTQYF. Here the CDR3 DNA reads TGTGCCAGCAGCCCGGCCGCCTTAGCGGGATTGGCAGATACGCAGTATTTT.

The chain recombines TRBV7-6 with TRBJ2-6; the D gene is possibly TRBD1 (7 bases). CDR3 length equals 19 residues. Between the trimmed V and J ends, which lost 5 bases and 4 bases, there was a span of 24 bases. Germline CDR1 SGHVS, CDR2 FNYEAQ. The CDR3 loop is CASSRRVVRGASGANVLTF. For the CDR3, the DNA is TGTGCCAGCAGCAGGCGTGTTGTCAGGGGGGCTTCCGGGGCCAACGTCCTGACTTTC.

The gene calls are TRBV7-3 and TRBJ2-1, with 14 bases lining up with TRBD2. Germline trimming cut 7 bases from V and 2 bases from J; bases unmatched to any gene: 13. The CDR3 totals 19 residues. Germline CDR1 SGHTA, CDR2 FQGTGA. CDR3 amino acids: CASTPHPGTSGSAYNEQFF. For the CDR3, the DNA is TGTGCCAGCACCCCCCACCCCGGGACTAGCGGGAGCGCCTACAATGAGCAGTTCTTC.